Below, 14 T cell receptor beta chains from the same sample are listed, as sequenced in a study of cytomegalovirus exposure and HLA in healthy donors. Both 60 Vbeta primers and 13 Jbeta primers went into the PCR. Libraries were prepared by immunoSEQ multiplex PCR; TCRdb keeps only in-frame clonotypes and omits some of them. This sample has some 190,000 clones; around four fifths occur once, and the top ten carry over 1.5%. Sequencing was done on a sample of PBMCs. The receptors derive from a man aged 35 to 55 in good health and CMV-seropositive.

The V and J genes are TRBV19 and TRBJ2-7, with 8 bases lining up with TRBD1. This CDR3 contains 14 residues. Germline-derived CDR1 and CDR2 are LNHDA and SQIVND (reference sequence). The J segment lost 4 bases and the V segment lost 5 bases, leaving 7 bases of the junction unmatched. The CDR3 coding sequence is TGTGCCAGTAGTCCGCTTGGGACAGGATACGAGCAGTACTTC. Encoded protein: CASSPLGTGYEQYF.

V is TRBV19 and J is TRBJ2-7, with no clear D. There are 14 residues in the CDR3. V was shortened by 3 bases and J by 3 bases, with 12 bases between the two germline ends. Germline assignment: CDR1 LNHDA and CDR2 SQIVND (reference sequence). In DNA, the CDR3 is TGTGCCAGTAGTATGGTGGGCACGAGCTACGAGCAGTACTTC. Its protein is CASSMVGTSYEQYF.

The V call is TRBV7-2, the J call TRBJ2-5, with D possibly being TRBD1 (7 bases). CDR1 and CDR2 (germline): SGHTA, FQGNSA. Trimming cost V 1 base and J 4 bases, with 16 bases left between them. There are 16 residues in the CDR3. This chain's CDR3 is CASSLVTGEVGETQYF. The CDR3 region has the DNA TGTGCCAGCAGCTTAGTCACAGGGGAGGTAGGAGAGACCCAGTACTTC.

This clone has more than one count but fewer than ten. The chain couples TRBV13 to TRBJ2-7, with 9 bases that match TRBD1. There are 14 residues in the CDR3. Unmatched junction bases numbered 3, after V lost 4 bases and J lost 2 bases. Germline V gene lookup returns CDR1 PRHDT and CDR2 FYEKMQ (reference sequence). Here the CDR3 DNA reads TGTGCCAGCAGCTCCGGGACAGGGACCTACGAGCAGTACTTC. Its translation: CASSSGTGTYEQYF.

This clone has just a few counts. The rearrangement uses TRBV6-4 and TRBJ2-1; 8 positions match TRBD2. V lost 5 bases to trimming and J lost 11 bases; unmatched junction nucleotides: 14. Germline V gives CDR1 MRHNA, CDR2 SNTAGT. There are 15 residues in the CDR3. In nucleotides, the CDR3 is TGTGCCAGCAGTCAGAGCGGGAGCGGGCACCTACAGCAGTTCTTC. Amino acids: CASSQSGSGHLQQFF.

The rearrangement uses TRBV7-9 and TRBJ2-1; possibly TRBD1 for D (6 bases). V shed 5 bases and J shed 8 bases, with 16 bases lying between them. The germline gives CDR1 SEHNR, CDR2 FQNEAQ (reference sequence). This CDR3 is 14 amino acids long. The chain's CDR3 is CASSQEGRGHEQFF. In nucleotides, the CDR3 is TGTGCCAGCAGCCAAGAGGGCAGGGGCCATGAGCAGTTCTTC.

V usage is TRBV5-1 and J usage is TRBJ2-1; 9 nucleotides match TRBD2. The V segment lost 3 bases and the J segment 5 bases; nucleotides outside the gene matches: 6. This CDR3 comprises 15 residues. CDR1 is SGHRS and CDR2 is YFSETQ in the germline V gene. CDR3 coding DNA: TGCGCCAGCAGCTCTGCGGGAGGGTCCCACAATGAGCAGTTCTTC. Amino acids: CASSSAGGSHNEQFF.

This chain joins TRBV5-8 and TRBJ2-1; 12 positions match TRBD2. CDR1 is SGHTS and CDR2 is YDEGEE in the germline V gene. The CDR3 totals 19 residues. Trimming removed 0 bases from V and 7 bases from J; junction bases left unmatched: 14. The CDR3 protein is CASSLAGTSGWRGENEQFF. Written as DNA, the CDR3 is TGTGCCAGCAGCTTGGCCGGGACTAGCGGGTGGAGGGGTGAAAATGAGCAGTTCTTC.

CDR3 protein: CASSFSPFRGPNGANVLTF. The CDR3 DNA reads as TGTGCCAGCAGCTTTAGTCCGTTCAGGGGGCCGAATGGGGCCAACGTCCTGACTTTC. The V and J genes are TRBV7-2 and TRBJ2-6; TRBD1 agrees at 8 bases. Germline values: CDR1 SGHTA, CDR2 FQGNSA. The length of the CDR3 is 19 residues. The trim removed 3 bases at V and 3 bases at J, leaving 13 bases unmatched.

This chain connects TRBV29-1 to TRBJ2-2, with TRBD2 identical over 7 bases. CDR1 is SQVTM and CDR2 is ANQGSEA in the germline V gene. Trimming at V came to 6 bases and at J to 2 bases, leaving 15 bases not matched to a gene. There are 17 residues in the CDR3. CDR3 in DNA: TGCAGCGTGAGGACTAGAATGGTGGAGGTAAACACCGGGGAGCTGTTTTTT. Translating it yields CSVRTRMVEVNTGELFF.

The chain couples TRBV7-9 to TRBJ1-1; no clear D gene. Trimming took off 0 bases at V and 7 bases at J, with 9 bases between the two ends. Per the germline V gene, CDR1 is SEHNR and CDR2 is FQNEAQ (reference sequence). The CDR3 is 13 residues long. CDR3 sequence reads: CASSLAGAGEAFF. The CDR3 DNA is TGTGCCAGCAGCTTAGCTGGAGCGGGTGAAGCTTTCTTT.

V and J are TRBV9 and TRBJ2-5; D perhaps matches TRBD1 (6 bases). The DNA end favors TRBJ2-7, so the J call may be wrong. Germline V CDR1 and CDR2: SGDLS, YYNGEE. This CDR3 is 17 amino acids long. The chain's CDR3 is CASSVDNTGLSSYEQYF. In DNA form, the CDR3 reads TGTGCCAGCAGCGTAGACAACACAGGGTTGAGCTCCTACGAGCAGTACTTC.

The chain links TRBV7-2 to TRBJ1-1, with unresolved D. Trimming took 1 base from V and 5 from J, leaving 8 bases between them. This CDR3 is 13 amino acids long. CDR1 and CDR2 (germline): SGHTA, FQGNSA. DNA of the CDR3: TGTGCCAGCAGCTTAGGATCTAGGACTGAAGCTTTCTTT. Protein: CASSLGSRTEAFF.

This clone turned up a few times. V usage is TRBV25-1 and J usage is TRBJ2-1; tentatively, D is TRBD2 (6 bases). Germline V gene lookup returns CDR1 MGHDK and CDR2 SYGVNS. V shed 3 bases and J shed 8 bases, with 17 bases lying between them. The CDR3 has 15 amino acids. The DNA of the CDR3 is TGTGCCAGCAGTGATAGGATTGCACCGGGGGATGAGCAGTTCTTC. This encodes CASSDRIAPGDEQFF.